This TCR beta chain was profiled in a study of T-cell memory formation after mild COVID-19. The study, taken as a whole, reports: Clones that contracted clustered mainly in CM and EM if CD4+ and in EMRA if CD8+. There were some responding clones in pre-infection memory, which suggested that cross-reactive memory had joined. Later expanders leaned CD4+, whereas clones that contracted between day 15 and 85 were balanced CD4/CD8.

UMIs and sample barcodes were carried by the TCR alpha and TCR beta cDNA libraries that 5'RACE produced using constant-segment primers. TCRdb itself ran the 5' RACE reads through MiXCR, one entry per CDR3 protein. In the table there are 400,000 to 500,000 distinct CDR3 sequences, about 20% of which are singletons. Of note for this clonotype: The antigen is not known. A read error may produce the germline difference seen at one junction end.

The sequenced sample was PBMCs or a T cell subset sorted from them (not recorded which). This TCR came from an adult woman who had mild COVID-19 (a few samples of this study predate the infection). Cell type and time point are not known.

This CDR3 is CDSSQASGYYNEQFF. The CDR3 DNA is TGTGACAGCAGCCAAGCTAGCGGTTACTACAATGAGCAGTTCTTC. The chain combines TRBV7-6 with TRBJ2-1, with 7 bases identical to TRBD2. The CDR3 sequence is 15 residues long. Germline CDR1 and CDR2: SGHVS and FNYEAQ. The full variable domain, rest sourced from reference TRBV7-6 and TRBJ2-1, is GAGVSQSPRYKVTKRGQDVALRCDPISGHVSLYWYRQALGQGPEFLTYFNYEAQQDKSGLPNDRFSAERPEGSISTLTIQRTEQRDSAMYRCDSSQASGYYNEQFFGPGTRLTVL.